A selection of T cell receptor beta chains follows, all from one sample in a study of liver allograft versus peripheral blood T cells. TCRdb passed the reads through MiXCR, listing each CDR3 protein once. The sample lists approximately 9,000 distinct CDR3 sequences, about a fifth occurring once. The receptors here all came from a human patient who had a liver transplant. The T cells may come from the graft donor. Each CDR3 is given with its conserved first and last residue. D genes are given only for firm matches. Clone size appears in some rows only: once, few, many, or a class for an expanded clone.

TRBJ1-1 TRBV29-1 . medium-sized CSVVGGVRTEAFF TGCAGCGTTGTAGGCGGGGTCCGGACTGAAGCTTTCTTT
TRBJ1-5 TRBV15 . . CVTVEGGAGNQPQHF TGTGTCACCGTTGAGGGGGGCGCTGGCAATCAGCCCCAGCATTTT
TRBJ2-7 TRBV19 . many CASSDPAQGYEQYF TGTGCCAGTAGTGATCCCGCACAGGGCTACGAGCAGTACTTC
TRBJ1-2 TRBV27 . many CASSSAPPPAWGYTF TGTGCCAGCAGTTCCGCCCCCCCCCCAGCGTGGGGCTACACCTTC
TRBJ1-1 TRBV12-3/TRBV12-4 . few CASSQNPTGTEAFF TGTGCCAGCAGCCAGAATCCGACAGGCACTGAAGCTTTCTTT
TRBJ2-7 TRBV5-5 . . CASSSQRYEQYF TGTGCCAGCAGCTCTCAGAGATACGAGCAGTACTTC
TRBJ2-2 TRBV18 TRBD1 many CASSHGPNRGRYTGELFF TGTGCCAGCTCACACGGCCCCAACAGGGGGCGTTACACCGGGGAGCTGTTTTTT
TRBJ2-7 TRBV7-9 . . CASSVGGETVYEQYF TGTGCCAGCAGCGTAGGAGGGGAAACAGTTTACGAGCAGTACTTC
TRBJ1-1 TRBV6-1 TRBD1 many CASSEAEDRGTEAFF TGTGCCAGCAGTGAAGCGGAGGACAGGGGCACTGAAGCTTTCTTT
TRBJ1-6 TRBV19 . medium-sized CASHEGARNSPLHF TGTGCCAGCCATGAAGGGGCGCGCAATTCACCCCTCCACTTT
TRBJ2-6 TRBV27 TRBD1 few CASSSKGAGGANVLTF TGTGCCAGCAGTAGCAAGGGGGCGGGTGGGGCCAACGTCCTGACTTTC
TRBJ2-7 TRBV6-2/TRBV6-3 . few CASTPPQTYEQYF TGTGCCAGCACCCCCCCACAGACCTACGAGCAGTACTTC
TRBJ2-7 TRBV13 . medium-sized CASSFGLSPSEQYF TGTGCCAGCAGCTTCGGACTATCCCCGTCCGAGCAGTACTTC
TRBJ2-7 TRBV29-1 . medium-sized CSVEGGAGSNYEQYF TGCAGCGTTGAAGGGGGGGCAGGCAGTAACTACGAGCAGTACTTC
TRBJ2-1 TRBV9 TRBD2 many CASSVALAAYNEQFF TGTGCCAGCAGCGTAGCGCTAGCGGCCTACAATGAGCAGTTCTTC
TRBJ1-4 TRBV27 . few CASGGVQTNEKLFF TGTGCCAGCGGGGGGGTTCAGACTAATGAAAAACTGTTTTTT
TRBJ1-2 TRBV9 TRBD1 few CASAGGGGYGYTF TGTGCCAGCGCCGGAGGGGGCGGCTATGGCTACACCTTC
TRBJ1-1 TRBV6-1 . medium-sized CASSEFGGRGYTNTEAFF TGTGCCAGCAGTGAGTTCGGGGGGCGCGGGTATACGAACACTGAAGCTTTCTTT
TRBJ1-4 TRBV19 . medium-sized CASRTREGEKLFF TGTGCCAGTCGAACCAGGGAGGGGGAAAAACTGTTTTTT
TRBJ1-2 TRBV12-3/TRBV12-4 . . CASSSGIGYGYTF TGTGCCAGCAGTTCAGGAATTGGCTATGGCTACACCTTC
TRBJ1-2 TRBV15 . few CATSSPEGLGGYTF TGTGCCACCAGCAGTCCTGAGGGGCTTGGAGGCTACACCTTC
TRBJ2-7 TRBV2 TRBD1 . CASSPVDGQGGYEQYF TGTGCCAGCAGCCCGGTGGATGGACAGGGGGGCTACGAGCAGTACTTC
TRBJ2-7 TRBV12-3/TRBV12-4 . once CASSFGSMDYEQYF TGTGCCAGCAGTTTTGGCAGTATGGACTACGAGCAGTACTTC
TRBJ1-1 TRBV19 . medium-sized CASSIIGSRTEAFF TGTGCCAGTAGTATAATAGGGTCACGAACTGAAGCTTTCTTT
TRBJ2-1 TRBV9 TRBD2 . CASSVSGGVNEQFF TGTGCCAGCAGCGTTAGCGGGGGGGTCAATGAGCAGTTCTTC
TRBJ1-1 TRBV4-1 TRBD1 . CASSQDRSGTAYEAFF TGCGCCAGCAGCCAAGATAGGTCCGGGACAGCGTACGAAGCTTTCTTT
TRBJ1-2 TRBV6-1 TRBD1 . CASSEEEGDRGVGGYTF TGTGCCAGCAGTGAAGAGGAAGGGGACAGGGGAGTAGGGGGCTACACCTTC
TRBJ1-3 TRBV7-9 . . CASSPLGGQARIYF TGTGCCAGCAGCCCCTTGGGTGGGCAGGCTCGCATATATTTT
TRBJ1-1 TRBV7-9 . . CASLLNTEAFF TGTGCCAGCCTCCTGAACACTGAAGCTTTCTTT
TRBJ1-3 TRBV29-1 TRBD1 medium-sized CSVETGTDLQGSGNTIYF TGCAGCGTTGAGACAGGGACAGACCTACAAGGCTCTGGAAACACCATATATTTT
TRBJ2-2 TRBV11-2 . . CASKVGGGELFF TGTGCCAGCAAAGTGGGGGGCGGGGAGCTGTTTTTT
TRBJ2-7 TRBV6-1 TRBD2 many CASRGLAGGKNEQYF TGTGCCAGCAGGGGACTAGCGGGGGGGAAAAACGAGCAGTACTTC
TRBJ1-1 TRBV12-3/TRBV12-4 . . CASRRGVTEAFF TGTGCCAGCAGACGAGGGGTGACTGAAGCTTTCTTT
TRBJ1-2 TRBV20-1 TRBD1 once CSAPFPGQGDGYTF TGCAGTGCTCCCTTTCCGGGACAGGGCGATGGCTACACCTTC
TRBJ2-7 TRBV5-6 . medium-sized CASSWRTVPSYEQYF TGTGCCAGCAGCTGGAGGACAGTACCCTCCTACGAGCAGTACTTC
TRBJ1-1 TRBV7-9 . . CASTPEAFF TGTGCCAGCACTCCCGAAGCTTTCTTT
TRBJ1-2 TRBV6-5 . many CASSYSRAGYGYTF TGTGCCAGCAGTTACTCCCGGGCAGGCTATGGCTACACCTTC
TRBJ2-7 TRBV7-9 . few CASSPGQPEGQYF TGTGCCAGCAGCCCTGGACAGCCAGAGGGGCAGTACTTC
TRBJ1-2 TRBV14 . few CASSQTPGGEYGYTF TGTGCCAGCAGCCAAACCCCGGGGGGCGAGTACGGCTACACCTTC
TRBJ2-7 TRBV27 . medium-sized CASSSNRYEQYF TGTGCCAGCAGCTCGAACAGGTACGAGCAGTACTTC
TRBJ1-1 TRBV19 . medium-sized CASSIEGGGTEAFF TGTGCCAGTAGTATAGAGGGAGGTGGAACTGAAGCTTTCTTT
TRBJ2-6 TRBV27 . many CASARRNRVDGVGANVLTF TGTGCCAGCGCCCGAAGGAACAGGGTGGATGGTGTTGGGGCCAACGTCCTGACTTTC
TRBJ2-7 TRBV5-5 TRBD1 . CASSLGTGGEQYF TGTGCCAGCAGCTTGGGGACAGGGGGAGAGCAGTACTTC
TRBJ2-1 TRBV5-5 . . CASSISGDPNEQFF TGTGCCAGCAGCATATCCGGGGACCCCAATGAGCAGTTCTTC
TRBJ2-7 TRBV10-3 TRBD2 . CAPQGASGDHEQYF TGTGCCCCCCAAGGGGCTAGCGGGGACCACGAGCAGTACTTC
TRBJ1-3 TRBV27 . . CASSPGSGNTIYF TGTGCCAGCAGCCCAGGGAGTGGAAACACCATATATTTT
TRBJ1-1 TRBV5-4 . many CASSARGDAEAFF TGTGCCAGCAGCGCCCGGGGGGATGCTGAAGCTTTCTTT
TRBJ1-2 TRBV12-5 . . CAHLPGVPPYGYTF TGTGCTCATCTTCCGGGGGTTCCGCCGTATGGCTACACCTTC
TRBJ1-1 TRBV19 TRBD1 . CASSVRDRGVEAFF TGTGCCAGTAGTGTCCGGGACAGGGGAGTTGAAGCTTTCTTT
TRBJ2-7 TRBV5-6 . . CASSYGPYEQYF TGTGCCAGCAGCTACGGACCCTACGAGCAGTACTTC
TRBJ1-1 TRBV6-5 . medium-sized CASSYGLGYGENTEAFF TGTGCCAGCAGTTACGGACTGGGGTACGGGGAAAACACTGAAGCTTTCTTT
TRBJ1-1 TRBV29-1 . medium-sized CSVGGVNTEAFF TGCAGCGTTGGCGGGGTGAACACTGAAGCTTTCTTT
TRBJ1-2 TRBV12-3/TRBV12-4 . few CASTSGASNYGYTF TGTGCCAGCACCTCCGGGGCCTCAAACTATGGCTACACCTTC
TRBJ1-2 TRBV12-3/TRBV12-4 TRBD1 few CASSRESGGPLYGYTF TGTGCCAGCAGCCGGGAATCAGGGGGCCCCCTCTATGGCTACACCTTC
TRBJ1-1 TRBV2 TRBD1 . CASIGTGAWTEAFF TGTGCCAGCATTGGGACAGGGGCGTGGACTGAAGCTTTCTTT